Following are 4 T cell receptor beta chains from one sample sequenced in a study of regulatory and conventional T cells in RAG deficiency. Only in-frame clones appear in the TCRdb table, and some are missing; sequencing was by immunoSEQ multiplex PCR. The data hold 6,000 to 7,000 clones, with approximately 78% observed a single time. This sample was also put to use in a study of regulatory T cells. That investigation notes: Primers: 52 TRBV forward and 13 TRBJ reverse.

Sequencing was done on a sample of CD8+ T cells sorted from blood. The receptors come from a human donor in good health.

The V and J genes are TRBV9 and TRBJ1-2; no reliable D call. This CDR3 spans 11 amino acids. V lost 3 bases to trimming and J lost 6 bases, with 6 bases between them. Germline V gene sequence: CDR1 SGDLS, CDR2 YYNGEE. The CDR3 here is CASSAPDGYTF. The CDR3 bases are TGTGCCAGCAGCGCTCCGGATGGCTACACCTTC.

The V call is TRBV9, the J call TRBJ1-4; D may be TRBD1 (5 bases). This CDR3 has 15 residues. V gave up 4 bases and J gave up 3 bases, with 13 bases separating them. Germline-derived CDR1 and CDR2 are SGDLS and YYNGEE. The CDR3 loop reads CASSPPGGANEKLFF. The CDR3 nucleotides are TGTGCCAGCAGCCCCCCGGGGGGGGCTAATGAAAAACTGTTTTTT. The variable domain in full, with the rest retrieved from reference TRBV9 and TRBJ1-4, is DSGVTQTPKHLITATGQRVTLRCSPRSGDLSVYWYQQSLDQGLQFLIQYYNGEERAKGNILERFSAQQFPDLHSELNLSSLELGDSALYFCASSPPGGANEKLFFGSGTQLSVL.

In its sample, this clone was seen once. The chain employs TRBV7-8 and TRBJ1-4; possibly TRBD1 for D (5 bases). The length of the CDR3 is 15 residues. The V and J ends lost 4 bases and 2 bases respectively, with 11 bases between them. Germline loops: CDR1 SGHVS, CDR2 FQNEAQ. In DNA, the CDR3 is TGTGCCAGCAGCTGGGGGGTTAGGACTAATGAAAAACTGTTTTTT. It codes for CASSWGVRTNEKLFF.

This clone has only one observation. The chain has TRBV9 and TRBJ2-3; TRBD2 agrees at 9 bases. The CDR3 has 17 residues. Germline-derived CDR1 and CDR2 are SGDLS and YYNGEE. Trimming removed 3 bases from V and 2 bases from J; junction bases left unmatched: 10. CDR3 nucleotides: TGTGCCAGCAGCGGGAGTCGACTAGCGGAATTCACAGATACGCAGTATTTT. Its protein is CASSGSRLAEFTDTQYF.